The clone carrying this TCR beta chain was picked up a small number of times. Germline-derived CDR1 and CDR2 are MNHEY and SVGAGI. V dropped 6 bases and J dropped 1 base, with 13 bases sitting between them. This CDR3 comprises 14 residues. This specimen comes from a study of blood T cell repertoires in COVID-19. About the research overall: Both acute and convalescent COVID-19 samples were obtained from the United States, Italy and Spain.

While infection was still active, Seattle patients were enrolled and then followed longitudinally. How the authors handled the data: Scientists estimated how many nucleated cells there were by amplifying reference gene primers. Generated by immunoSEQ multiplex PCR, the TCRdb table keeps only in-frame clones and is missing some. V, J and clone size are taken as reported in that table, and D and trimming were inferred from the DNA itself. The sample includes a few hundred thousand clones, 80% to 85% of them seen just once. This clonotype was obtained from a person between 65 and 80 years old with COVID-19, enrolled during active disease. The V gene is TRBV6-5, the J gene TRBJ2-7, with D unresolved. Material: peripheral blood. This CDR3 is CASRPSAASYEQYF. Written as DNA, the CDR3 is TGTGCCAGCAGACCCTCCGCGGCATCCTACGAGCAGTACTTC.